The source of this T cell receptor beta chain is a study of molecular identifiers for immune sequencing clone quantification. At least ten counts were recorded for this clonotype. V dropped 7 bases and J dropped 3 bases, with 15 bases sitting between them. CDR1 is SQVTM and CDR2 is ANQGSEA in the germline V gene. The CDR3 runs 13 residues. Previously published methods and listed TCR primers were used for the bulk TCR libraries. A single record per CDR3 protein comes from TCRdb applying MiXCR to the PCR reads. This table has roughly 97,000 distinct CDR3 sequences, approximately 24% appearing once. The sample comprised naive CD8+ T cells from blood, with Jurkat cell RNA spiked in. Subset in this sample: FACS-sorted CD8+CD4-CCR7+CD45RA+ naive T cells. The source of this sequence is a human donor in good health. Some libraries in this study had Jurkat cell RNA spiked in. The chain employs TRBV29-1 and TRBJ1-1; D not certain. The CDR3 bases are TGCAGCGCTGGTGGCGGCAGCTACACTGAAGCTTTCTTT. This translates into CSAGGGSYTEAFF.